This T cell receptor beta chain originates from a study of T cell repertoires in cytomegalovirus infection. Each CDR3 protein is one row after TCRdb ran MiXCR on the reads. The table has just under 550,000 distinct CDR3 sequences, more than 20% seen once. Overall study results and limits: Carriers of CMV plus the relevant HLA were identified by cumulative public TCR beta family frequency.

This clonotype was seen a few times. Its specificity is not known. V was trimmed by 5 bases and J by 2 bases, leaving 19 bases between them. This CDR3 region has 17 residues. Germline CDR1 is LNHDA and CDR2 is SQIVND (reference sequence). This chain links TRBV19 with TRBJ2-1; D remains ambiguous. The clonotype was recovered from a human donor in good health (CMV status not recorded). Some clones in this sample may be carry-over from other donors' samples. The material sequenced was PBMCs. As DNA, the CDR3 is TGTGCCAGTAGTCCGAGCTGGCCAAGGGTCGCCTACAATGAGCAGTTCTTC. Residues: CASSPSWPRVAYNEQFF.